Listed below are T cell receptor beta chains from one sample, sequenced in a study of blood T cell repertoires in COVID-19. TCRdb's copy holds only in-frame clones and misses some; the assay was immunoSEQ multiplex PCR. The sample carries 90,000 to 120,000 clones, more than 70% recorded once. Sequences were obtained from peripheral blood. These receptor sequences come from a man aged 40-49 years with active or convalescent COVID-19. Each CDR3 is given with its conserved first and last residue. D genes are given only for firm matches. A row's size may be missing; if present it is once, few, many or a size class.

abundance: -
j_gene: TRBJ1-5
d_gene: TRBD1
v_gene: TRBV5-8
CDR3aa: CASSWTGSQHF
CDR3nt: TGTGCCAGCAGCTGGACAGGGTCCCAGCATTTT

abundance: -
j_gene: TRBJ2-3
d_gene: -
v_gene: TRBV27
CDR3aa: CASSFGSTDTQYF
CDR3nt: TGTGCCAGCAGTTTCGGGAGCACAGATACGCAGTATTTT

abundance: -
j_gene: TRBJ2-7
d_gene: TRBD2
v_gene: TRBV5-1
CDR3aa: CASSLRASGGQNYEQYF
CDR3nt: TGCGCCAGCAGCTTGAGGGCTAGCGGGGGGCAAAACTACGAGCAGTACTTC

abundance: -
j_gene: TRBJ1-6
d_gene: -
v_gene: TRBV3-1/TRBV3-2
CDR3aa: CASSPLGQTSNSPLHF
CDR3nt: TGTGCCAGCAGCCCTCTTGGGCAAACGTCCAATTCACCCCTCCACTTT

abundance: few
j_gene: TRBJ2-7
d_gene: TRBD1
v_gene: TRBV11-2
CDR3aa: CASSPRTGVAEQYF
CDR3nt: TGTGCCAGCAGCCCTCGGACAGGGGTGGCCGAGCAGTACTTC

abundance: -
j_gene: TRBJ1-5
d_gene: -
v_gene: TRBV19
CDR3aa: CASSPDFQPQHF
CDR3nt: TGTGCCAGTAGTCCCGACTTCCAGCCCCAGCATTTT

abundance: -
j_gene: TRBJ2-5
d_gene: TRBD2
v_gene: TRBV4-3
CDR3aa: CASSSTSGRVETQYF
CDR3nt: TGCGCCAGCAGCTCGACTAGCGGGAGAGTCGAGACCCAGTACTTC

abundance: -
j_gene: TRBJ1-5
d_gene: -
v_gene: TRBV5-4
CDR3aa: CASSLAGNQPQHF
CDR3nt: TGTGCCAGCAGCTTGGCGGGCAATCAGCCCCAGCATTTT

abundance: -
j_gene: TRBJ1-4
d_gene: -
v_gene: TRBV24-1
CDR3aa: CATSAGPGRGGANEKLFF
CDR3nt: TGTGCCACCAGTGCGGGCCCGGGTCGCGGAGGGGCTAATGAAAAACTGTTTTTT

abundance: -
j_gene: TRBJ2-1
d_gene: -
v_gene: TRBV19
CDR3aa: CASSVLRNNEQFF
CDR3nt: TGTGCCAGTAGTGTATTGAGGAACAATGAGCAGTTCTTC

abundance: -
j_gene: TRBJ2-4
d_gene: TRBD1
v_gene: TRBV6-5
CDR3aa: CASSYGTDKNIQYF
CDR3nt: TGTGCCAGCAGTTATGGGACAGACAAAAACATTCAGTACTTC

abundance: -
j_gene: TRBJ2-4
d_gene: -
v_gene: TRBV6-2/TRBV6-3
CDR3aa: CASSYSQYTGPKNIQYF
CDR3nt: TGTGCCAGCAGTTACTCGCAGTATACAGGGCCCAAAAACATTCAGTACTTC

abundance: -
j_gene: TRBJ2-1
d_gene: -
v_gene: TRBV7-9
CDR3aa: CASSLDPGRRDSSYNEQFF
CDR3nt: TGTGCCAGCAGCTTAGATCCTGGAAGGCGGGACTCCTCCTACAATGAGCAGTTCTTC

abundance: -
j_gene: TRBJ1-3
d_gene: TRBD1
v_gene: TRBV9
CDR3aa: CASSVATGTGNTIYF
CDR3nt: TGTGCCAGCAGCGTTGCGACAGGGACGGGAAACACCATATATTTT

abundance: -
j_gene: TRBJ2-3
d_gene: -
v_gene: TRBV3-1/TRBV3-2
CDR3aa: CASSPRDISTDTQYF
CDR3nt: TGTGCCAGCAGCCCCCGGGACATAAGCACAGATACGCAGTATTTT

abundance: -
j_gene: TRBJ1-4
d_gene: TRBD1
v_gene: TRBV18
CDR3aa: CASSPEQGAGEKLFF
CDR3nt: TGTGCCAGCTCACCCGAACAGGGGGCGGGTGAAAAACTGTTTTTT

abundance: -
j_gene: TRBJ1-6
d_gene: -
v_gene: TRBV18
CDR3aa: CASSPQADSPLHF
CDR3nt: TGTGCCAGCTCACCCCAAGCTGATTCACCCCTCCACTTT

abundance: -
j_gene: TRBJ2-1
d_gene: TRBD2
v_gene: TRBV18
CDR3aa: CASSTTSGAQFF
CDR3nt: TGTGCCAGCTCAACGACTAGCGGGGCGCAGTTCTTC

abundance: -
j_gene: TRBJ2-5
d_gene: -
v_gene: TRBV6-1
CDR3aa: CASTRDFQRETQYF
CDR3nt: TGTGCCAGCACCCGGGACTTTCAACGGGAGACCCAGTACTTC

abundance: -
j_gene: TRBJ2-3
d_gene: TRBD2
v_gene: TRBV28
CDR3aa: CASSGLAGGIRGDTQYF
CDR3nt: TGTGCCAGCAGCGGACTAGCGGGAGGAATAAGGGGAGATACGCAGTATTTT

abundance: -
j_gene: TRBJ2-1
d_gene: -
v_gene: TRBV5-1
CDR3aa: CASSLEDFKVQFF
CDR3nt: TGCGCCAGCAGCTTGGAAGACTTCAAGGTCCAGTTCTTC

abundance: few
j_gene: TRBJ2-5
d_gene: -
v_gene: TRBV6-2/TRBV6-3
CDR3aa: CASSSTPLAPHETQYF
CDR3nt: TGTGCCAGCAGTTCCACCCCTCTAGCGCCCCACGAGACCCAGTACTTC